Listed here are 10 T cell receptor beta chains from one sample, sequenced in a study of T cells in Graves' hyperthyroidism and ophthalmopathy. Amplified TCR beta CDR3 regions derived from RNA transcripts. RT-PCR in the first round (using the HTBI primer set) targeted the TCR CDR3. MiXCR, run by TCRdb on the multiplex PCR reads, gives a single entry per CDR3 protein. The sample contains a few hundred thousand distinct CDR3 sequences, 40% to 55% of which appear only once. Sequencing used peripheral blood or thyroid tissue (not recorded which). These receptors came from a woman aged 18-29 years with Graves' hyperthyroidism.

Regarding this clonotype: A clone one base away is much larger, so this may be a read error. No conserved phenylalanine or tryptophan ends this CDR3, so it is likely a read error. The rearrangement uses TRBV7-3 and TRBJ1-1, with D unclear. Germline assignment: CDR1 SGHTA and CDR2 FQGTGA. This CDR3 comprises 14 residues. CDR3 amino acids: CASSQDQVGTEAFL. The CDR3 DNA reads TGCGCCAGCAGCCAAGATCAGGTGGGCACTGAAGCTTTCCTT.

The chain is built from TRBV10-3 and TRBJ2-1; 16 nucleotides agree with TRBD2. Germline V gene sequence: CDR1 ENHRY, CDR2 SYGVKD. The CDR3 consists of 16 residues. V shed 6 bases and J 9 bases; nucleotides not matched to a gene: 8. CDR3 sequence reads: CAISPGLAGGPGEQFF. The CDR3 DNA reads TGTGCCATCAGCCCGGGACTAGCGGGAGGGCCAGGTGAGCAGTTCTTC.

The chain has TRBV20-1 and TRBJ1-2; no reliable D call. The CDR3 has 13 amino acids. The germline V gene has CDR1 DFQATT and CDR2 SNEGSKA (reference sequence). V lost 0 bases and J 3 bases, leaving 8 bases between the germline ends. The CDR3 DNA follows: TGCAGTGCTAGAGATCCGGCCGACTATGGCTACACCTTC. It encodes CSARDPADYGYTF.

This sequence joins TRBV7-8 and TRBJ1-1; D unclear. Germline V gene lookup returns CDR1 SGHVS and CDR2 FQNEAQ. The V end lost 1 base, the J end lost 3 bases, and 9 bases lay between the germline ends. This CDR3 has 14 amino acids. CDR3 nucleotide sequence: TGTGCCAGCAGCTTAGGTGCTGCCGACACTGAAGCTTTCTTT. Translating gives CASSLGAADTEAFF.

The table lists this clonotype with a few counts. This rearrangement joins TRBV24-1 to TRBJ2-4; D unclear. Trimming stripped 6 bases from V and 6 bases from J, with 8 bases between. The CDR3 covers 12 residues. Germline V gene sequence: CDR1 KGHDR, CDR2 SFDVKD. CDR3 sequence (DNA): TGTGCCACCAGTACTAACCTAAACATTCAGTACTTC. Protein sequence: CATSTNLNIQYF.

The chain carries TRBV11-1 and TRBJ2-5; the D gene is possibly TRBD2 (6 bases). Germline V CDR1 and CDR2: SGHAT, FQDESV (reference sequence). The ends were cut back, 8 bases at V and 3 bases at J, with 10 bases in the middle. CDR3 length equals 12 residues. CDR3 protein: CASYSGKETQYF. CDR3 DNA sequence: TGTGCCAGCTATAGCGGAAAAGAGACCCAGTACTTC.

Ten or more counts support this clonotype. The V and J genes are TRBV15 and TRBJ2-2; D possibly corresponds to TRBD1 (6 bases). Germline V gene lookup returns CDR1 LNHNV and CDR2 YYDKDF (reference sequence). Trimming cost V 3 bases and J 6 bases, with 11 bases left between them. The CDR3 has 14 amino acids. The CDR3 is CATSSRSGAGELFF. Written as DNA, the CDR3 is TGTGCCACCAGCAGCAGATCAGGGGCCGGGGAGCTGTTTTTT. Full variable domain (rest looked up from reference TRBV15 and TRBJ2-2): DAMVIQNPRYQVTQFGKPVTLSCSQTLNHNVMYWYQQKSSQAPKLLFHYYDKDFNNEADTPDNFQSRRPNTSFCFLDIRSPGLGDTAMYLCATSSRSGAGELFFGEGSRLTVL.

This clonotype was found many times. The genes are TRBV7-9 and TRBJ1-5; D is perhaps TRBD1 (5 bases). CDR3 size: 15 residues. Germline CDR1 reads SEHNR; CDR2 reads FQNEAQ (reference sequence). Trimming took off 1 base at V and 2 bases at J, with 9 bases between the two ends. CDR3: CASSLGRVGNQPQHF. The CDR3 DNA reads TGTGCCAGCAGCTTAGGCAGGGTGGGCAATCAGCCCCAGCATTTT.

There are a few counts of this clonotype. The chain is built from TRBV5-6 and TRBJ2-3; D may be TRBD2 (5 bases). The germline gives CDR1 SGHDT, CDR2 YYEEEE. The V end was cut by 4 bases, the J end by 8 bases, with 23 bases between. The CDR3 runs 16 residues. CDR3 sequence reads: CASSTGLTLALGTQYF. CDR3 sequence (DNA): TGTGCCAGCAGCACCGGACTGACCCTGGCCTTGGGTACGCAGTATTTT.

This clonotype was detected ten times or more. The CDR3 spells CATSNAVYQETQYF. The DNA for the CDR3 is TGTGCCACCAGCAATGCGGTATACCAAGAGACCCAGTACTTC. This sequence joins TRBV15 and TRBJ2-5; D ambiguous. The CDR3 has 14 residues. Between the trimmed V and J ends, which lost 4 bases and 0 bases, there was a span of 9 bases. Germline assignment: CDR1 LNHNV and CDR2 YYDKDF (reference sequence).